The entry below gives a single T cell receptor beta chain sequence along with its context. The CDR3 spans 13 residues. V lost 7 bases and J lost 0, with 6 bases in between. In germline, CDR1 is MNHNY, CDR2 SVGAGI (reference sequence). This entry belongs to a study of blood T cell repertoires in COVID-19. Method: immunoSEQ multiplex PCR; TCRdb's copy keeps in-frame clones and lacks some. Among 150,000 or so clones, 60% to 85% were seen once, and the ten largest hold around 8.1%. The chain couples TRBV6-6 to TRBJ2-2; possible D gene TRBD2, 6 bases. This receptor was obtained from a woman aged 55-70 years with COVID-19, enrolled during active disease. Sequencing was carried out using peripheral blood. As DNA, the CDR3 is TGTGCCAGCACGGGAGCGAACACCGGGGAGCTGTTTTTT. Translated, it gives CASTGANTGELFF.